The 20 T cell receptor beta chains in this list originate from one sample, sequenced in a study of shared clonotypes between healthy human individuals. The repertoire was sequenced with immunoSEQ multiplex PCR; TCRdb's copy has only in-frame clones and lacks some. The sample yields around 2.1 million clones, approximately 96% seen once. Sequenced input: naive CD4+ T cells sorted from blood. Specified subset: CD45RA+ positively selected. The receptors derive from a man aged 18 to 35 in good health.

This clone occurred once. The chain recombines TRBV27 with TRBJ2-2; 9 nucleotides match TRBD1. Germline values: CDR1 MNHEY, CDR2 SMNVEV (reference sequence). V was pared by 6 bases and J by 5 bases, with 13 bases of the junction left unmatched. The CDR3 is 17 residues long. CDR3 nucleotides: TGTGCCAGCAGCCGCAGGATCGGGACAGGGTGGACCGGGGAGCTGTTTTTT. This gives the protein CASSRRIGTGWTGELFF.

As concerns this clone: Other DNA sequences in the sample encode the same CDR3. The chain couples TRBV10-3 to TRBJ2-7; 8 nucleotides line up with TRBD2. There are 14 residues in the CDR3. Germline lookup yields CDR1 ENHRY and CDR2 SYGVKD. After removal of 2 bases from V and 4 bases from J, the junction contained 4 bases not matched to a gene. Here the CDR3 DNA reads TGTGCCATCAGTGAGAGCGGGAGCTCTTACGAGCAGTACTTC. It encodes CAISESGSSYEQYF.

The genes are TRBV2 and TRBJ1-1; no clear D gene. Germline V gene sequence: CDR1 SNHLY, CDR2 FYNNEI. With 11 bases removed from V and 1 base from J, the gap between germline ends came to 14 bases. CDR3 length equals 13 residues. The CDR3 sequence is CAGTATENTEAFF. The CDR3 DNA is TGTGCCGGCACTGCGACGGAGAACACTGAAGCTTTCTTT.

The gene calls are TRBV12-5 and TRBJ2-7, with 7 bases fitting TRBD1. Trimming at V came to 0 bases and at J to 5 bases, leaving 1 base not matched to a gene. The germline V gene has CDR1 LGHNT and CDR2 FRNRAP. The CDR3 is made up of 13 amino acids. CDR3 sequence (DNA): TGTGCTAGTGGTTTGGTCGGGACAGACGAGCAGTACTTC. Residues: CASGLVGTDEQYF.

The chain links TRBV7-8 to TRBJ2-2; 8 bases fit TRBD1. CDR3 length: 17 amino acids. The trim removed 5 bases at V and 1 base at J, leaving 9 bases unmatched. CDR1 and CDR2 from the germline V gene are SGHVS and FQNEAQ. CDR3 residues: CASSLSAGTGNTGELFF. The DNA for the CDR3 is TGTGCCAGCAGCCTGTCTGCCGGGACAGGGAACACCGGGGAGCTGTTTTTT.

CDR3 in amino acids: CAISESRPGDVTDTQYF. CDR3 DNA: TGTGCCATCAGTGAGTCTAGGCCAGGGGATGTCACAGATACGCAGTATTTT. This sequence joins TRBV10-3 and TRBJ2-3, with D tentatively TRBD1 (6 bases). This CDR3 comprises 17 residues. CDR1 ENHRY and CDR2 SYGVKD come from the germline V gene. V lost 0 bases and J 2 bases, leaving 15 bases between the germline ends.

This clone showed up just once. This chain uses TRBV4-2 with TRBJ2-4; D may correspond to TRBD1 or TRBD2 (5 bases each). CDR1 LGHNA and CDR2 YNFKEQ come from the germline V gene. This CDR3 is 14 amino acids long. V was cut by 1 base and J by 8 bases, with 12 bases left in between. The CDR3 sequence is CASSQGGVRDIQYF. DNA for the CDR3: TGTGCCAGCAGCCAAGGAGGGGTTAGGGACATTCAGTACTTC.

V usage is TRBV9 and J usage is TRBJ2-3; TRBD2 matches 8 bases. The CDR3 covers 16 residues. Germline V CDR1 and CDR2: SGDLS, YYNGEE. With V trimmed by 0 bases and J by 3 bases, 6 bases remained unmatched. CDR3 nucleotide sequence: TGTGCCAGCAGCGTAGCGGACGGGAGGGGTACAGATACGCAGTATTTT. This encodes CASSVADGRGTDTQYF.

The rearrangement joins TRBV6-5 to TRBJ1-1, with D possibly being TRBD1 (5 bases). Trimming left V 7 bases short and J 4 bases short, with 19 bases between. Germline V lookup: CDR1 MNHEY, CDR2 SVGAGI. The CDR3 is 15 amino acids. The CDR3 spells CASNRYPGRTTEAFF. CDR3 sequence (DNA): TGTGCCAGCAATAGGTATCCAGGGAGGACCACTGAAGCTTTCTTT.

The rearrangement links TRBV28 to TRBJ2-1; possible D gene TRBD2, 5 bases. The CDR3 extends over 17 amino acids. V was clipped by 1 base and J by 0 bases, with 13 bases between them. The germline CDR1 and CDR2 sequences are MDHEN and SYDVKM. In nucleotides, the CDR3 is TGTGCCAGCAGTTTATCGCCTCGGGGTAGCTCCTACAATGAGCAGTTCTTC. Amino acid sequence: CASSLSPRGSSYNEQFF.

The chain couples TRBV2 to TRBJ2-1, with a possible D match to TRBD2 (5 bases). V lost 6 bases to trimming and J lost 3 bases, with 12 bases between them. Germline V gene lookup returns CDR1 SNHLY and CDR2 FYNNEI. The CDR3 contains 14 residues. The chain's CDR3 is CASSQRTDYNEQFF. CDR3 DNA sequence: TGTGCCAGCAGCCAAAGGACTGACTACAATGAGCAGTTCTTC.

This chain joins TRBV5-1 and TRBJ2-7; D remains unclear. The CDR3 is made up of 14 amino acids. Germline V gene sequence: CDR1 SGHRS, CDR2 YFSETQ. Trimming cost V 2 bases and J 5 bases, with 14 bases left between them. Here the CDR3 reads CASSFGQGRHEQYF. The CDR3 DNA sequence: TGCGCCAGCAGCTTCGGTCAAGGGCGCCACGAGCAGTACTTC. The full variable domain, completed using reference TRBV5-1 and TRBJ2-7, is KAGVTQTPRYLIKTRGQQVTLSCSPISGHRSVSWYQQTPGQGLQFLFEYFSETQRNKGNFPGRFSGRQFSNSRSEMNVSTLELGDSALYLCASSFGQGRHEQYFGPGTRLTVT.

The chain recombines TRBV11-2 with TRBJ2-7; TRBD2 matches at 9 bases. J lost 4 bases, V lost 4 bases, and 8 bases had no gene match. CDR3 length: 15 amino acids. Per germline, CDR1 SGHAT and CDR2 FQNNGV. CDR3 in amino acids: CASSSQLAGKYEQYF. The DNA of the CDR3 is TGTGCCAGCAGCTCTCAGCTAGCGGGGAAATACGAGCAGTACTTC. The variable domain in full, with the rest retrieved from reference TRBV11-2 and TRBJ2-7, is EAGVAQSPRYKIIEKRQSVAFWCNPISGHATLYWYQQILGQGPKLLIQFQNNGVVDDSQLPKDRFSAERLKGVDSTLKIQPAKLEDSAVYLCASSSQLAGKYEQYFGPGTRLTVT.

This clone was observed once. This sequence joins TRBV9 and TRBJ1-1; 10 bases are shared with TRBD1. The CDR3 is made up of 15 amino acids. Germline lookup yields CDR1 SGDLS and CDR2 YYNGEE. V was clipped by 1 base and J by 5 bases; unmatched bases: 5. DNA of the CDR3: TGTGCCAGCAGCGTATCGACAGGGGGCGTAACTGAAGCTTTCTTT. It translates to CASSVSTGGVTEAFF.

This sequence joins TRBV6-6 and TRBJ1-2; D might be TRBD1 (5 bases). Trimming took 6 bases from V and 6 from J, leaving 14 bases between them. The CDR3 runs 13 residues. CDR1 and CDR2 from the germline V gene are MNHNY and SVGAGI (reference sequence). The CDR3 DNA follows: TGTGCCAGCAGAATCCAGGGTGCCCATGGCTACACCTTC. This translates into CASRIQGAHGYTF.

The chain carries TRBV19 and TRBJ1-3; D unclear. Germline CDR1 and CDR2: LNHDA and SQIVND (reference sequence). Trimming left V 2 bases short and J 4 bases short, with 6 bases between. This CDR3 has 13 amino acids. The CDR3 spells CASSIQVGNTIYF. Here the CDR3 DNA reads TGTGCCAGTAGTATACAGGTCGGAAACACCATATATTTT.

This clone was recorded once. CDR3 residues: CAWTGRAPYNEQFF. DNA of the CDR3: TGTGCCTGGACCGGGAGGGCCCCTTACAATGAGCAGTTCTTC. The chain is built from TRBV30 and TRBJ2-1; 8 bases match TRBD2. J was trimmed by 4 bases and V by 4 bases; bases with no gene match: 6. The CDR3 is 14 residues long. Germline lookup yields CDR1 GTSNPN and CDR2 SVGIG (reference sequence).

The chain recombines TRBV7-2 with TRBJ2-6, with TRBD1 matching over 11 bases. Germline V gene data show CDR1 as SGHTA and CDR2 as FQGNSA. The CDR3 loop spans 17 amino acids. The junction had 5 bases not matched to a gene; V was cut back by 4 bases and J by 3 bases. Here the CDR3 DNA reads TGTGCCAGCAGCTCCGGACAGGGGGCGCTTGGGGCCAACGTCCTGACTTTC. It encodes CASSSGQGALGANVLTF.

On this clone itself: The junction departs from the called germline gene at one end, perhaps through a read error. The chain has TRBV7-7 and TRBJ2-5; D is ambiguous. CDR1 is SSHAT and CDR2 is FNYEAQ in the germline V gene (reference sequence). The CDR3 totals 13 residues. The chain's CDR3 is CASSRIHRETQYF. The CDR3 bases are TGTGCTAGCAGCCGCATACACCGGGAGACCCAGTACTTC. Based on the CDR3 plus reference TRBV7-7 and TRBJ2-5, the full variable domain is GAGVSQSPRYKVTKRGQDVTLRCDPISSHATLYWYQQALGQGPEFLTYFNYEAQPDKSGLPSDRFSAERPEGSISTLTIQRTEQRDSAMYRCASSRIHRETQYFGPGTRLLVL.

The V call is TRBV5-8, the J call TRBJ2-3; either TRBD1 or TRBD2 may supply D (5 bases each). Germline loops: CDR1 SGHTS, CDR2 YDEGEE. This CDR3 contains 14 residues. V shed 0 bases and J shed 4 bases, with 9 bases lying between them. In DNA form, the CDR3 reads TGTGCCAGCAGCTTGGAACCGGGGCCAGATACGCAGTATTTT. This codes for CASSLEPGPDTQYF.